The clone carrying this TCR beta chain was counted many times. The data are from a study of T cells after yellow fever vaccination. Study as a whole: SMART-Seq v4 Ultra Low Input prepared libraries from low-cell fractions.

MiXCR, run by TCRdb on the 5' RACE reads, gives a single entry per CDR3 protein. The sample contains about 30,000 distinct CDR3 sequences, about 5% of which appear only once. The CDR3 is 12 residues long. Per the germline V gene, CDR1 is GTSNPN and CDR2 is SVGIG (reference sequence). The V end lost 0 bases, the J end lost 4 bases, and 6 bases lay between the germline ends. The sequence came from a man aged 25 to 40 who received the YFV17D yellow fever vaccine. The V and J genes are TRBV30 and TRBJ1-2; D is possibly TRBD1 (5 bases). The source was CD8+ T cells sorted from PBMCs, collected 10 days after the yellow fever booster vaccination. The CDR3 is CAWSVQGYGYTF. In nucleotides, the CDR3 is TGTGCCTGGAGTGTCCAGGGCTATGGCTACACCTTC.